This TCR beta chain was obtained from a study of PD-1 blockade in classical Hodgkin lymphoma. Study-wide points: Complete responders matched newly diagnosed patients in baseline diversity. Diversity in CD4+ TCRs, unlike that measured in CD8+ TCRs, had risen significantly by C4D1.

A word on this clone: Antigen specificity is unknown.

The CDR3 spans 10 residues. V gave up 4 bases and J gave up 6 bases, with 3 bases separating them. The V gene's germline CDR1 is SNHLY and CDR2 FYNNEI. Sequencing was performed with immunoSEQ multiplex PCR; in TCRdb, only in-frame clones are kept and a portion is missing. This sample carries about 40,000 clones, 60% to 85% of them seen once, and the ten largest clones take approximately 9.9%. Each patient's relapse followed autologous stem cell transplantation, and brentuximab vedotin exposure varied. The sequence derives from a human donor with classical Hodgkin lymphoma. Sequenced material: peripheral blood mononuclear cells (PBMCs), taken at baseline. The rearrangement joins TRBV2 to TRBJ2-5; D is unresolved. In DNA form, the CDR3 reads TGTGCCAGCAGTGCTCAGACCCAGTACTTC. Its translation is CASSAQTQYF.